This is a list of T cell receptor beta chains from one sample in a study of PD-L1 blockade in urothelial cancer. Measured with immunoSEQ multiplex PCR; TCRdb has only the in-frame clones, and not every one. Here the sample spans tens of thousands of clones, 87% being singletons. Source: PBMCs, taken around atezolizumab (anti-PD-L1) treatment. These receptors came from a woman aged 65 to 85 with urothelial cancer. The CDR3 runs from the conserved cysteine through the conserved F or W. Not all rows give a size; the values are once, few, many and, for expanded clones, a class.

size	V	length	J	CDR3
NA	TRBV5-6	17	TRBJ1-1	CASSLWDGTGGIAEAFF
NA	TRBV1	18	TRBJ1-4	CTSSQVSEDAMANEKLFF
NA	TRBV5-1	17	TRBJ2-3	CASSLDLREVSTDTQYF
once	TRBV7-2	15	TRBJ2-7	CASSTGGAANKPEYF
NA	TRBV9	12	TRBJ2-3	CASSVGIDTQYF
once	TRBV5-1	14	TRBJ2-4	CASSLRGDEGIQYF
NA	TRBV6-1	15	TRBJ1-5	CASRGLTGGNQPQHF
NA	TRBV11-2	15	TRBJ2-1	CASSFDIPPFNEQFF
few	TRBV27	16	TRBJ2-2	CASSPTGTPNTGELFF
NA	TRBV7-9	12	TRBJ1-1	CASSLEGTGRFF
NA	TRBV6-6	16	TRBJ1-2	CASSYHPGQSSYGYTF
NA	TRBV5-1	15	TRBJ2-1	CASSLGTSGLNEQFF
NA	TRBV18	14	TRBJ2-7	CASSPATDTYEQYF
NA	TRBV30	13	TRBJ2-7	CAWTKRQGGEQYF
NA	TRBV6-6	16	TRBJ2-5	CASSYPSAGVRETQYF
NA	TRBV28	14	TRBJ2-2	CASSLSRRVGELFF
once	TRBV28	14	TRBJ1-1	CASSNTGVNTEAFF